Sequencing of this TCR beta chain was carried out in a study of blood T cells in healthy people across ages. It was with a sample-barcoded 5' primer and a J-beta primer mix that a second PCR of about 6 to 12 cycles was run. MiXCR, applied by TCRdb to the 5' RACE reads, yields one record per CDR3 protein. The sample contains about 500,000 distinct CDR3 sequences, 24% of which appear only once. In germline, CDR1 is MGHRA, CDR2 YSYEKL. CDR3 size: 18 residues. V was trimmed by 1 base and J by 4 bases, leaving 21 bases between them. Another study also made use of these data, one on T cells of mothers and their children. From that study: The sample comes from nine or ten healthy Caucasian donors: mothers and children. The study found slightly higher but non-significant overlap in related versus unrelated mother-child pairs.

The chain combines TRBV4-1 with TRBJ2-3; possibly TRBD2 for D (5 bases). This sequence was found in a boy aged 5 to 17 in good health. The sample was blood. The CDR3 region has the DNA TGCGCCAGCAGCCAAGTACCTATCTGGGAGAGGCGGGCAGATACGCAGTATTTT. Its protein is CASSQVPIWERRADTQYF.